These 21 T cell receptor beta chains came from one sample sequenced in a study of T cells in Graves' hyperthyroidism and ophthalmopathy. The source material, RNA transcripts, was used to amplify TCR beta CDR3 regions. First-round RT-PCR targeting the TCR CDR3 was performed with the HTBI primer set. TCRdb processed the multiplex PCR reads anew with MiXCR; each CDR3 protein has one entry. The sample has hundreds of thousands of distinct CDR3 sequences; around 15% are singletons. The sequencing input was blood. These receptors were taken from a woman aged 18 to 35 with Graves' hyperthyroidism.

This clonotype has a handful of counts. The genes are TRBV20-1 and TRBJ1-2; maybe TRBD1 (6 bases). The CDR3 covers 13 residues. The germline CDR1 and CDR2 sequences are DFQATT and SNEGSKA (reference sequence). The ends were cut back, 6 bases at V and 2 bases at J, with 13 bases in the middle. As DNA, the CDR3 is TGCAGTGCCGAGGGGGGGGCGAACTATGGCTACACCTTC. This translates into CSAEGGANYGYTF.

This clonotype showed up many times. The chain couples TRBV11-3 to TRBJ1-1; the match to TRBD1 covers 10 bases. Per the germline V gene, CDR1 is SGHNT and CDR2 is YENEEA. With V trimmed by 3 bases and J by 7 bases, 2 bases remained unmatched. CDR3 size: 13 residues. The CDR3 is CASSLTGGDEAFF. The CDR3 nucleotides read TGTGCCAGCAGCTTGACAGGGGGCGATGAAGCTTTCTTT.

In the case of this clonotype: The junction differs from germline at one of its ends, possibly a read error. The rearrangement links TRBV10-3 to TRBJ2-7; 12 nucleotides match TRBD2. The CDR3 runs 16 residues. Germline-derived CDR1 and CDR2 are ENHRY and SYGVKD. The CDR3 spells CATSDFGLAGNYEQYF. Here the CDR3 DNA reads TGTGCCACCAGTGACTTCGGACTAGCGGGAAACTACGAGCAGTACTTC.

There are a few counts of this clonotype. The J gene is TRBJ1-5, the V gene TRBV19; tentatively, D is TRBD1 (5 bases). CDR3 length equals 13 residues. In germline, CDR1 is LNHDA, CDR2 SQIVND (reference sequence). V was pared by 5 bases and J by 6 bases, with 11 bases between. This CDR3 reads CASSFPRAQPQHF. CDR3 bases: TGTGCCAGTAGTTTCCCCAGGGCTCAGCCCCAGCATTTT.

The sample holds a few counts of this clonotype. The chain carries TRBV11-1 and TRBJ1-2, with D unresolved. Germline values: CDR1 SGHAT, CDR2 FQDESV (reference sequence). V was shortened by 5 bases and J by 12 bases, with 19 bases between the two germline ends. The CDR3 totals 13 residues. The CDR3 DNA follows: TGTGCCAGCAGCCCCCTTCGGATTGAAGGCCACACCTTC. Translating gives CASSPLRIEGHTF.

The chain is built from TRBV12-3 or TRBV12-4 and TRBJ2-3, with no clear D. Trimming took 7 bases from V and 7 from J, leaving 21 bases between them. This CDR3 contains 15 residues. CDR3 in DNA: TGTGCCAGCACCCATCCTTACTTAAGGGATTATACGCAGTATTTT. Amino acids: CASTHPYLRDYTQYF.

A remark on this clonotype: A clone one base away is much larger, so this may be a read error. The missing conserved phenylalanine or tryptophan at the end of this CDR3 makes a read error likely. This chain connects TRBV30 to TRBJ2-5; D might be TRBD2 (5 bases). This CDR3 spans 11 amino acids. CDR1 is GTSNPN, CDR2 SVGIG, per germline (reference sequence). The V end was cut by 8 bases, the J end by 1 base, with 8 bases between. This CDR3 reads CALGLQETQYV. CDR3 DNA: TGTGCCCTCGGACTCCAAGAGACCCAGTACGTC.

There are a few counts of this clonotype. The chain combines TRBV5-1 with TRBJ1-1; a weak D match, TRBD1 (5 bases). The CDR3 is 13 amino acids. The V gene lost 3 bases and the J gene lost 10 bases, with 16 bases spanning the gap. Germline values: CDR1 SGHRS, CDR2 YFSETQ. The CDR3 region has the DNA TGCGCCAGCAGCTCTAACCGGGACCAAACAGCTTTCTTT. It translates to CASSSNRDQTAFF.

This clonotype was seen a few times. This chain uses TRBV27 with TRBJ2-7, with TRBD1 identical over 9 bases. The CDR3 totals 14 residues. Germline trimming cut 6 bases from V and 5 bases from J; bases unmatched to any gene: 8. Germline CDR1 and CDR2: MNHEY and SMNVEV (reference sequence). The CDR3 nucleotides are TGTGCCAGCAGACGGACAGGGGCGAGGAACGAGCAGTACTTC. This sequence encodes CASRRTGARNEQYF.

This clonotype was counted at least ten times. V usage is TRBV7-9 and J usage is TRBJ1-1, with TRBD1 as a possible D gene (5 bases). The V and J ends lost 4 bases and 5 bases respectively, with 20 bases between them. CDR1 and CDR2 (germline): SEHNR, FQNEAQ (reference sequence). The CDR3 has 16 amino acids. The CDR3 is CASSSSPWGYSTEAFF. CDR3 sequence (DNA): TGTGCCAGCAGCTCATCCCCTTGGGGGTATTCTACTGAAGCTTTCTTT.

There are a few counts of this clonotype. The chain is built from TRBV12-3 or TRBV12-4 and TRBJ1-1; D possibly corresponds to TRBD1 (5 bases). V dropped 5 bases and J dropped 11 bases, with 21 bases sitting between them. This CDR3 spans 14 amino acids. This chain's CDR3 is CASSPGTSPTRAFF. The CDR3 DNA reads TGTGCCAGCAGTCCCGGGACTTCTCCAACGAGGGCTTTCTTT.

This clonotype was seen a handful of times. The CDR3 region has the DNA TGCGCCAGCAGCCACGCTGGCTCCTACGAGCAGTACTTC. Residues: CASSHAGSYEQYF. The gene calls are TRBV4-1 and TRBJ2-7; D ambiguous. Germline lookup yields CDR1 MGHRA and CDR2 YSYEKL. This CDR3 has 13 amino acids. V was clipped by 3 bases and J by 0 bases, with 6 bases between them.

This clonotype showed up just a few times. V is TRBV6-6 and J is TRBJ1-4, with D possibly being TRBD1 (6 bases). This CDR3 is 14 amino acids long. Per the germline V gene, CDR1 is MNHNY and CDR2 is SVGAGI (reference sequence). Trimming took off 0 bases at V and 8 bases at J, with 10 bases between the two ends. The CDR3 loop is CASSYSGGDEKLFF. The CDR3 region has the DNA TGTGCCAGCAGTTACTCAGGGGGTGACGAAAAACTGTTTTTT.

This clonotype has at least ten counts. The V and J genes are TRBV24-1 and TRBJ2-1; D could derive from TRBD1 or TRBD2 (5 bases each). With 12 bases removed from V and 4 bases from J, the gap between germline ends came to 12 bases. The CDR3 is 12 amino acids. The germline CDR1 and CDR2 sequences are KGHDR and SFDVKD. CDR3 residues: CAAGTDYNEQFF. The CDR3 DNA reads TGTGCCGCCGGGACGGATTACAATGAGCAGTTCTTC.

This clonotype was counted many times. The chain joins TRBV20-1 to TRBJ2-1, with a possible D match to TRBD1 (6 bases). The CDR3 length is 12 residues. From germline, CDR1 is DFQATT and CDR2 SNEGSKA (reference sequence). Trimming cost V 7 bases and J 5 bases, with 12 bases left between them. The CDR3 reads CSGIGQNNEQFF. The CDR3 DNA follows: TGCAGTGGGATCGGACAGAACAATGAGCAGTTCTTC.

This clonotype was detected a few times. Germline is not matched at one junction end, which may reflect a read error. The J gene is TRBJ2-7, the V gene TRBV4-2; D is possibly TRBD1 (5 bases). CDR3 length: 13 amino acids. Per the germline V gene, CDR1 is LGHNA and CDR2 is YNFKEQ. CDR3 amino acids: CASSRTLSCEQYF. The CDR3 DNA is TGTGCCAGCAGCCGGACACTATCCTGCGAGCAGTACTTC.

This clonotype turned up a few times. CDR3 coding DNA: TGCAGTGCTAGAGATGAGGCGGGGGATGTGCGCTACGAGCAGTACTTC. Translating gives CSARDEAGDVRYEQYF. V gene TRBV20-1 combines with J gene TRBJ2-7; 7 positions match TRBD2. The CDR3 totals 16 residues. Germline V gene lookup returns CDR1 DFQATT and CDR2 SNEGSKA (reference sequence). Trimming cost V 0 bases and J 3 bases; bases outside gene matches: 11.

This clonotype turned up a few times. J is TRBJ1-5 and V is TRBV2; TRBD1 agrees at 10 bases. Germline V gene sequence: CDR1 SNHLY, CDR2 FYNNEI. CDR3 length equals 17 residues. J lost 0 bases, V lost 4 bases, and 6 bases had no gene match. Here the CDR3 reads CASSGTGGHYSNQPQHF. The CDR3 DNA sequence: TGTGCCAGCAGTGGGACAGGGGGACATTATAGCAATCAGCCCCAGCATTTT.

This rearrangement joins TRBV3-1 to TRBJ2-3; D call uncertain. Germline CDR1 and CDR2: LGHDT and YNNKEL (reference sequence). This CDR3 spans 17 amino acids. V dropped 1 base and J dropped 2 bases, with 16 bases sitting between them. The DNA for the CDR3 is TGTGCCAGCAGCCAAGCTGCCCCTAGTTCCACCACAGATACGCAGTATTTT. Translated: CASSQAAPSSTTDTQYF.

This clonotype was counted only a few times. The J gene is TRBJ2-3, the V gene TRBV6-1, with a possible D match to TRBD1 (5 bases). V was cut by 2 bases and J by 3 bases, with 15 bases left in between. The germline V gene encodes CDR1 MNHNS and CDR2 SASEGT. The CDR3 sequence is 16 residues long. The CDR3 sequence: CASSEREPGRTDTQYF. The CDR3 DNA follows: TGTGCCAGCAGTGAAAGAGAGCCAGGGCGTACAGATACGCAGTATTTT.

This clonotype was seen ten or more times. The chain recombines TRBV5-1 with TRBJ1-4; D is unresolved. CDR1 SGHRS and CDR2 YFSETQ come from the germline V gene. Between the trimmed V and J ends, which lost 4 bases and 0 bases, there was a span of 13 bases. The CDR3 sequence is 16 residues long. In DNA form, the CDR3 reads TGCGCCAGCAGCGGCACGTCGCTGGCAACTAATGAAAAACTGTTTTTT. Its translation: CASSGTSLATNEKLFF.